The clone carrying this T cell receptor beta chain was recorded many times. Its antigen is still unknown. The record originates from a study of response to subunit inactivated influenza vaccine. Study conclusions and caveats: Authors proposed each seasonal influenza vaccination draws in few new T cells.

The CDR3 has 16 residues. Germline V gene data show CDR1 as SGHTA and CDR2 as FQGTGA. V shed 4 bases and J 2 bases; nucleotides not matched to a gene: 3. TCRdb ran MiXCR on the RT-PCR reads and lists one entry per CDR3 protein. Among roughly 180,000 distinct CDR3 sequences listed, 9.2% were seen once. The sequence was collected from a man aged 50 or older who received an inactivated influenza vaccine. The chain employs TRBV7-3 and TRBJ2-3; TRBD2 aligns across 13 bases. This specimen was non-naive T cells sorted from PBMCs, taken on the day of vaccination. The CDR3 is CASSSGLAGATDTQYF. In DNA, the CDR3 is TGTGCCAGCAGCTCCGGACTAGCGGGAGCCACAGATACGCAGTATTTT.